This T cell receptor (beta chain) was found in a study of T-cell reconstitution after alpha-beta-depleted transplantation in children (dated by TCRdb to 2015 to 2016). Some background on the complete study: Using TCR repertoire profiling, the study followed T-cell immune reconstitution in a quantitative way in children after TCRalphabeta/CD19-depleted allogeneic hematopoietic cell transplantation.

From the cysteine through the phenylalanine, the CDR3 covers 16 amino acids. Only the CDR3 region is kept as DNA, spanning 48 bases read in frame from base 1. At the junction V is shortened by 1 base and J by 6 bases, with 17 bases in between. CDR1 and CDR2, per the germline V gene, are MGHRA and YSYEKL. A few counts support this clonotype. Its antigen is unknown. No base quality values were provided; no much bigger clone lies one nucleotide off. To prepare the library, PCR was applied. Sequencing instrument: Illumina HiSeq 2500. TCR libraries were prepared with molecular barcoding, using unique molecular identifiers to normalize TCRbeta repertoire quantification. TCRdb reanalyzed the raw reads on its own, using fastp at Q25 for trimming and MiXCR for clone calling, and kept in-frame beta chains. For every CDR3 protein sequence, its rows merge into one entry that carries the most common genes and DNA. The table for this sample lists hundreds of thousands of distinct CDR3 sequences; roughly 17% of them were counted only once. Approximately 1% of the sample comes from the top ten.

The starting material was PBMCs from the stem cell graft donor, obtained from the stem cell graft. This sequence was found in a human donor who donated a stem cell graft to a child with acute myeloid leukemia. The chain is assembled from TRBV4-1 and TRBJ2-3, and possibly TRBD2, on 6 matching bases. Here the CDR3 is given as CASSQGGTRFTDTQYF. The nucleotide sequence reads TGCGCCAGCAGCCAAGGGGGGACTCGTTTCACGGATACGCAGTATTTT.